The 10 T cell receptor beta chains listed next were all sequenced from one sample in a study of blood T cells in healthy people across ages. A second roughly 6 to 11 cycle PCR used barcoded and J-beta primers. TCRdb re-derived calls from the 5' RACE reads in MiXCR, one entry per CDR3 protein. Of some 850,000 distinct CDR3 sequences listed, roughly 26% were seen once; the top ten hold 3%. This sample was also put to use in a study of T cells of mothers and their children.

The specimen was blood. The receptor set was obtained from a boy between 10 and 17 years old in good health.

The chain links TRBV12-3 or TRBV12-4 to TRBJ2-1; 14 positions match TRBD2. Trimming removed 6 bases from V and 10 bases from J; junction bases left unmatched: 8. This CDR3 contains 15 residues. The CDR3 nucleotides are TGTGCCAGCAGCCCGACTAGCGGGGGGGCCGAAGAGCAGTTCTTC. It specifies CASSPTSGGAEEQFF.

The chain employs TRBV5-1 and TRBJ2-4, with no clear D. The CDR3 spans 14 residues. Germline CDR1 reads SGHRS; CDR2 reads YFSETQ. Deletions cut 3 bases from V and 6 bases from J, with 13 bases between. The CDR3 bases are TGCGCCAGCAGCTCCGGTATGGGCGGAAACATTCAGTACTTC. Protein sequence: CASSSGMGGNIQYF.

This clonotype was observed a handful of times. The rearrangement uses TRBV18 and TRBJ2-3; no clear D. Trimming cost V 3 bases and J 6 bases, with 13 bases left between them. Germline V gene lookup returns CDR1 KGHSH and CDR2 LQKENI. CDR3 size: 14 residues. This chain's CDR3 is CASSPPTGQDTQYF. The DNA of the CDR3 is TGTGCCAGCTCACCTCCCACCGGGCAGGATACGCAGTATTTT.

This rearrangement joins TRBV12-3 or TRBV12-4 to TRBJ2-7; a weak D match, TRBD1 (6 bases). The CDR3 is 15 amino acids. V lost 7 bases, J lost 6 bases, and 22 bases lay in between. The DNA for the CDR3 is TGTGCCAGCACCGAAATTCTGGGACAAAATGCCGAGCAGTACTTC. Protein: CASTEILGQNAEQYF.

The V and J genes are TRBV27 and TRBJ2-1, with TRBD2 matching 7 bases. The V gene's germline CDR1 is MNHEY and CDR2 SMNVEV (reference sequence). V dropped 7 bases and J dropped 2; count of bases not matched to a gene: 8. CDR3 length: 15 amino acids. The CDR3 region is CASMVASGTYNEQFF. DNA for the CDR3: TGTGCCAGCATGGTCGCTAGCGGTACCTACAATGAGCAGTTCTTC.

The chain is built from TRBV7-2 and TRBJ2-5; TRBD1 or TRBD2 may be the D gene (5 bases each). The J call may be in error: the DNA end matches TRBJ2-1 better. Per germline, CDR1 SGHTA and CDR2 FQGNSA. The CDR3 loop spans 15 amino acids. For the CDR3, the DNA is TGTGCCAGCAGCTTAGGGGGGTCGGGGATCCGGGAGCAGTTCTTC. Protein sequence: CASSLGGSGIREQFF.

The rearrangement joins TRBV5-1 to TRBJ2-2; D unclear. Per the germline V gene, CDR1 is SGHRS and CDR2 is YFSETQ. With 3 bases removed from V and 4 bases from J, the gap between germline ends came to 16 bases. This CDR3 spans 16 amino acids. The CDR3, as DNA: TGCGCCAGCAGCTCGTCCAGGCTTTGGGGCACCGGGGAGCTGTTTTTT. Its translation: CASSSSRLWGTGELFF.

A few counts support this clonotype. The genes are TRBV11-2 and TRBJ1-2, with 11 bases lining up with TRBD1. The J segment lost 6 bases and the V segment lost 1 base, leaving 1 base of the junction unmatched. This CDR3 is 14 amino acids long. Germline V CDR1 and CDR2: SGHAT, FQNNGV. The chain's CDR3 is CASSLADRGHGYTF. DNA of the CDR3: TGTGCCAGCAGCTTAGCGGACAGGGGGCATGGCTACACCTTC.

The chain joins TRBV7-3 to TRBJ2-5; D unclear. This CDR3 has 13 residues. Germline V lookup: CDR1 SGHTA, CDR2 FQGTGA. Deletions cut 5 bases from V and 4 bases from J, with 11 bases between. The CDR3 sequence: CASSLHPGETQYF. Written as DNA, the CDR3 is TGTGCCAGCAGCCTACACCCGGGAGAGACCCAGTACTTC. Full variable domain (remainder filled in from reference TRBV7-3 and TRBJ2-5): GAGVSQTPSNKVTEKGKYVELRCDPISGHTALYWYRQSLGQGPEFLIYFQGTGAADDSGLPNDRFFAVRPEGSVSTLKIQRTERGDSAVYLCASSLHPGETQYFGPGTRLLVL.

This clonotype occurred a few times. The rearrangement joins TRBV3-1 to TRBJ2-2; D remains unclear. Trimming removed 3 bases at V and 3 bases at J, with 8 bases between. The CDR3 sequence is 14 residues long. Germline lookup yields CDR1 LGHDT and CDR2 YNNKEL (reference sequence). CDR3 region: CASSQGMHTGELFF. The CDR3 nucleotides are TGTGCCAGCAGCCAGGGGATGCACACCGGGGAGCTGTTTTTT.